Following are 25 T cell receptor beta chains from one sample sequenced in a study of T cells in localized non-small cell lung cancer. Repertoires were generated with immunoSEQ multiplex PCR, while TCRdb's copy carries only in-frame clones and drops some. The sample records 35,000 or so clones, about nine tenths being singletons. This specimen was peripheral blood, taken before any cancer treatment. The receptor source for this set is a man aged 40-75 years with stage I lung adenocarcinoma.

To note about this clone: This sample also contains other DNA sequences that code for the same CDR3. The J gene is TRBJ2-7, the V gene TRBV9; TRBD1 might be the D (6 bases). Per the germline V gene, CDR1 is SGDLS and CDR2 is YYNGEE. The CDR3 is made up of 14 amino acids. The ends were cut back, 2 bases at V and 0 bases at J, with 9 bases in the middle. CDR3 bases: TGTGCCAGCAGCGTTGGGGACAACTCCTACGAGCAGTACTTC. Its protein product is CASSVGDNSYEQYF.

The chain has TRBV7-9 and TRBJ2-3, with D perhaps TRBD2 (6 bases). CDR1 is SEHNR, CDR2 FQNEAQ, per germline (reference sequence). Trimming left V 1 base short and J 3 bases short, with 17 bases between. The CDR3 spans 17 residues. CDR3 sequence: CASSLDVRVGSTDTQYF. The CDR3 nucleotides read TGTGCCAGCAGCTTAGACGTTCGAGTCGGGAGTACAGATACGCAGTATTTT.

Points on this clone: At one boundary the junction diverges from the germline segment, which might be a read error. The chain combines TRBV7-7 with TRBJ1-3; TRBD1 matches 7 bases. CDR1 and CDR2 (germline): SSHAT, FNYEAQ (reference sequence). The CDR3 spans 14 residues. CDR3 residues: CASSTGTEGNTIYF. The CDR3 DNA reads as TGTGCTAGCAGCACCGGGACAGAGGGAAACACCATATATTTT.

The V and J genes are TRBV7-8 and TRBJ1-3; 7 bases fit TRBD1. Per germline, CDR1 SGHVS and CDR2 FQNEAQ. The CDR3 is made up of 14 amino acids. V was pared by 2 bases and J by 11 bases, with 9 bases of the junction left unmatched. The CDR3 protein is CASSLRGTGAAIYF. The CDR3 nucleotides read TGTGCCAGCAGCTTAAGGGGTACAGGGGCAGCCATATATTTT.

The CDR3 sequence is CASSDLPGQQETQYF. In DNA form, the CDR3 reads TGTGCCAGCAGTGACCTTCCGGGACAGCAAGAGACCCAGTACTTC. V gene TRBV25-1 combines with J gene TRBJ2-5, with 7 positions matching TRBD1. CDR3 size: 15 residues. Germline V CDR1 and CDR2: MGHDK, SYGVNS. J gave up 2 bases and V 3 bases, and 6 bases lay outside the gene matches. Looking up the rest from reference TRBV25-1 and TRBJ2-5 gives the full variable domain: EADIYQTPRYLVIGTGKKITLECSQTMGHDKMYWYQQDPGMELHLIHYSYGVNSTEKGDLSSESTVSRIRTEHFPLTLESARPSHTSQYLCASSDLPGQQETQYFGPGTRLLVL.

V and J are TRBV5-4 and TRBJ1-2; the D is unclear. The V end lost 1 base, the J end lost 4 bases, and 11 bases lay between the germline ends. The germline V gene encodes CDR1 SGHNT and CDR2 YYREEE (reference sequence). This CDR3 spans 14 amino acids. This CDR3 reads CASSLRTDTYGYTF. The DNA of the CDR3 is TGTGCCAGCAGCTTGAGGACTGACACCTATGGCTACACCTTC. The variable domain in full, with the rest retrieved from reference TRBV5-4 and TRBJ1-2, is ETGVTQSPTHLIKTRGQQVTLRCSSQSGHNTVSWYQQALGQGPQFIFQYYREEENGRGNFPPRFSGLQFPNYSSELNVNALELDDSALYLCASSLRTDTYGYTFGSGTRLTVV.

The V and J genes are TRBV5-6 and TRBJ1-2; D uncertain. V shed 1 base and J shed 3 bases, with 7 bases lying between them. Germline V gene lookup returns CDR1 SGHDT and CDR2 YYEEEE. The CDR3 totals 13 residues. CDR3 protein: CASSLRAHYGYTF. CDR3 in DNA: TGTGCCAGCAGCTTGCGGGCCCACTATGGCTACACCTTC. The full variable domain, with the rest looked up from reference TRBV5-6 and TRBJ1-2, is DAGVTQSPTHLIKTRGQQVTLRCSPKSGHDTVSWYQQALGQGPQFIFQYYEEEERQRGNFPDRFSGHQFPNYSSELNVNALLLGDSALYLCASSLRAHYGYTFGSGTRLTVV.

The V gene is TRBV7-9, the J gene TRBJ2-3, with a possible D match to TRBD1 (7 bases). Germline CDR1 and CDR2: SEHNR and FQNEAQ (reference sequence). This CDR3 spans 15 amino acids. Trimming left V 5 bases short and J 0 bases short, with 12 bases between. This CDR3 reads CASSPSGGSTDTQYF. The CDR3 coding sequence is TGTGCCAGCAGCCCGTCAGGGGGGAGCACAGATACGCAGTATTTT.

The CDR3 DNA sequence: TGTGCCAGCGTGAGTCCCTCCTACGAGCAGTACTTC. As protein: CASVSPSYEQYF. This chain connects TRBV19 to TRBJ2-7, with D hard to call. V was clipped by 9 bases and J by 0 bases, with 9 bases between them. Looked up from germline, CDR1 is LNHDA and CDR2 is SQIVND (reference sequence). CDR3 length: 12 residues.

V usage is TRBV29-1 and J usage is TRBJ2-3; D remains unclear. V lost 4 bases and J lost 0, with 14 bases in between. Germline V gene data show CDR1 as SQVTM and CDR2 as ANQGSEA. This CDR3 is 15 amino acids long. The CDR3: CSVGSSHTSTDTQYF. CDR3 DNA sequence: TGCAGCGTTGGTTCGAGTCACACTAGCACAGATACGCAGTATTTT.

This chain joins TRBV10-3 and TRBJ1-3; D uncertain. This CDR3 spans 15 amino acids. Germline V gene lookup returns CDR1 ENHRY and CDR2 SYGVKD. The V and J ends lost 2 bases and 3 bases respectively, with 11 bases between them. CDR3 in amino acids: CAISEPQLLGNTIYF. The CDR3 coding sequence is TGTGCCATCAGTGAGCCTCAGCTACTTGGAAACACCATATATTTT.

This sequence joins TRBV2 and TRBJ2-7; TRBD1 matches at 9 bases. CDR1 and CDR2 from the germline V gene are SNHLY and FYNNEI. The CDR3 length is 18 residues. The trim removed 6 bases at V and 3 bases at J, leaving 18 bases unmatched. This CDR3 is CASRTMAGQGPRGYEQYF. CDR3 in DNA: TGTGCCAGCAGGACGATGGCAGGACAGGGGCCTAGGGGCTACGAGCAGTACTTC.

J is TRBJ1-2 and V is TRBV27; 7 bases are a match to TRBD1. The trim removed 5 bases at V and 1 base at J, leaving 7 bases unmatched. Germline CDR1 reads MNHEY; CDR2 reads SMNVEV (reference sequence). This CDR3 is 15 amino acids long. The CDR3 coding sequence is TGTGCCAGCAGTACCCGGGACAGCCGTAACTATGGCTACACCTTC. Protein product: CASSTRDSRNYGYTF.

This chain links TRBV11-3 with TRBJ2-6; D is possibly TRBD1 or TRBD2 (6 bases each). V lost 5 bases, J lost 2 bases, and 16 bases lay in between. Per germline, CDR1 SGHNT and CDR2 YENEEA. This CDR3 contains 17 residues. In nucleotides, the CDR3 is TGTGCCAGCAGCAAATCGGGGGCGGCGGCTGGGGCCAACGTCCTGACTTTC. Translated: CASSKSGAAAGANVLTF.

The chain recombines TRBV13 with TRBJ1-3; D gene unclear. Germline loops: CDR1 PRHDT, CDR2 FYEKMQ (reference sequence). The CDR3 is 15 residues long. V lost 5 bases and J 4 bases, leaving 15 bases between the germline ends. The DNA of the CDR3 is TGTGCCAGCAGCCAGCCAGGTGCGGGAGGAAACACCATATATTTT. Amino acids: CASSQPGAGGNTIYF.

V gene TRBV5-1 combines with J gene TRBJ1-1; 7 nucleotides agree with TRBD1. V trimming: 2 bases; J trimming: 5 bases; junction bases outside the gene matches: 3. Germline CDR1 SGHRS, CDR2 YFSETQ. The CDR3 loop spans 13 amino acids. The CDR3: CASSFQGGTEAFF. The CDR3, as DNA: TGCGCCAGCAGCTTTCAGGGGGGGACTGAAGCTTTCTTT.

J is TRBJ2-1 and V is TRBV25-1; 8 nucleotides line up with TRBD1. The germline CDR1 and CDR2 sequences are MGHDK and SYGVNS. After removal of 0 bases from V and 3 bases from J, the junction contained 4 bases not matched to a gene. This CDR3 has 16 amino acids. The CDR3 nucleotides read TGTGCCAGCAGTGAATATTCAGGGGGCAGCTACAATGAGCAGTTCTTC. It encodes CASSEYSGGSYNEQFF.

This chain links TRBV10-1 with TRBJ1-6, with D tentatively TRBD1 (6 bases). Germline CDR1 reads WNHNN; CDR2 reads SYGVQD (reference sequence). V dropped 6 bases and J dropped 8 bases, with 11 bases sitting between them. The CDR3 has 13 amino acids. CDR3 residues: CASRRTVDSPLHF. The CDR3 bases are TGCGCCAGCAGGCGGACAGTTGATTCACCCCTCCACTTT.

CDR3: CASSITPTGAGNTEAFF. The DNA for the CDR3 is TGTGCCAGCAGCATTACCCCGACAGGGGCGGGGAACACTGAAGCTTTCTTT. The chain uses TRBV5-4 and TRBJ1-1; 8 nucleotides match TRBD1. In germline, CDR1 is SGHNT, CDR2 YYREEE (reference sequence). The CDR3 has 17 residues. The ends lost 4 bases at V and 1 base at J; junction bases unmatched: 12.

The V call is TRBV9, the J call TRBJ2-1, with D perhaps matching TRBD2 (5 bases). The CDR3 has 16 residues. Germline V gene sequence: CDR1 SGDLS, CDR2 YYNGEE. V lost 4 bases and J lost 3, with 17 bases in between. CDR3 DNA sequence: TGTGCCAGCAGCCCGAGTCCTACTAGGGTCTACAATGAGCAGTTCTTC. Amino acid sequence: CASSPSPTRVYNEQFF.

J is TRBJ2-3 and V is TRBV5-1, with 9 bases matching TRBD1. The CDR3 length is 15 residues. Germline trimming cut 2 bases from V and 5 bases from J; bases unmatched to any gene: 6. Looked up from germline, CDR1 is SGHRS and CDR2 is YFSETQ. CDR3 protein: CASSFGTGSIDTQYF. For the CDR3, the DNA is TGCGCCAGCAGCTTCGGGACAGGGAGTATAGATACGCAGTATTTT.

This clone is a singleton in its sample. V is TRBV6-1 and J is TRBJ1-2; D not resolved. The CDR3 spans 15 residues. Germline lookup yields CDR1 MNHNS and CDR2 SASEGT. V was pared by 2 bases and J by 2 bases, with 12 bases between. CDR3 residues: CASSELESVNYGYTF. The CDR3 DNA sequence: TGTGCCAGCAGTGAATTAGAGAGTGTGAACTATGGCTACACCTTC.

This clone was seen a single time. The J gene is TRBJ2-3, the V gene TRBV5-1; D is possibly TRBD2 (6 bases). Trimming pared 0 bases from V and 2 bases from J, leaving 13 bases between. Per germline, CDR1 SGHRS and CDR2 YFSETQ. The CDR3 extends over 16 amino acids. The CDR3 DNA follows: TGCGCCAGCAGCTTGGCCGGTGGGGGGAACACAGATACGCAGTATTTT. Translated, it gives CASSLAGGGNTDTQYF.

J is TRBJ2-5 and V is TRBV5-4, with a weak D call TRBD1 (5 bases). Looked up from germline, CDR1 is SGHNT and CDR2 is YYREEE (reference sequence). The CDR3 extends over 14 amino acids. Deletions cut 1 base from V and 4 bases from J, with 11 bases between. The CDR3 DNA sequence: TGTGCCAGCAGCTTGATGTCAGGGCGAGAGACCCAGTACTTC. Translating gives CASSLMSGRETQYF.

The rearrangement uses TRBV7-6 and TRBJ2-5; D remains ambiguous. The length of the CDR3 is 14 residues. Germline CDR1 SGHVS, CDR2 FNYEAQ. Trimming shortened V by 6 bases and J by 2 bases, and 13 bases separated the two germline ends. This chain's CDR3 is CASRALDGQETQYF. CDR3 bases: TGTGCCAGCAGAGCCTTGGACGGTCAAGAGACCCAGTACTTC.